This T cell receptor (beta chain) originates from a study of T cells after yellow fever vaccination. Across the study: Preparation used SMART-Seq v4 Ultra Low Input for the low-cell-number fractions.

This clonotype was detected a few times. Universal primer sites and UMIs were introduced during 5'RACE template-switching synthesis of TCR cDNA. TCRdb reanalysed the 5' RACE reads using MiXCR and keeps one entry per CDR3 protein. The table records 300,000 to 450,000 distinct CDR3 sequences, about 6% of them present only once. The germline V gene encodes CDR1 SGHKS and CDR2 YYEKEE (reference sequence). V lost 0 bases and J 1 base, leaving 7 bases between the germline ends. The CDR3 loop spans 15 amino acids. This material consisted of PBMCs, taken 5 days after the yellow fever booster vaccination. This sequence originates from a man aged 30 to 39 who received the YFV17D yellow fever vaccine. The chain employs TRBV5-5 and TRBJ2-2; D is undetermined. CDR3 region: CASSLAYGNTGELFF. The DNA of the CDR3 is TGTGCCAGCAGCTTGGCCTACGGGAACACCGGGGAGCTGTTTTTT.